This T cell receptor beta chain was recovered during a study of blood T cells in healthy people across ages (dated by TCRdb to the mid-2010s). Describing the broader study: In model experiments, template switching captured roughly one uniquely barcoded TCR beta cDNA molecule for every two T cells. Age-related changes in TCR beta repertoire diversity were measured in the study by deep sequencing normalized with unique cDNA molecular identifiers. The donors were split into four age groups: young (average about 16 years), middle-aged (around 37), aged (approximately 60) and long-lived (approximately 80). To avoid experimental bias, donors of different ages were randomly spread across the sequencing lanes. The study analyzed two additional independent replicas of 1 million unique cDNA reads from the same blood draw for two donors, one aged 18 to 29 and one aged 80 or older. The study at large found these results: Observed TCR beta diversity per million T cells fell roughly linearly with age, and a significant reduction was already apparent by age about 43. Estimates of total diversity based on one million sequenced T cells were regarded as lower bounds and as underestimates. Because the CMV infection status of the donors was unknown, age-related changes in expanded clonotypes may potentially have been confounded. The percentage of naive T cells measured by flow cytometry correlated strongly with observed TCR beta diversity. Since profiling was done on bulk unsorted PBMCs, naive and antigen-experienced compartments could not be conclusively compared. Compared with the aged group, more naive CD4+ T cells, fewer expanded clones and increased TCR diversity were shown by the long-lived group, suggesting age selection.

The library relied on 5' RACE. The sequencer was an Illumina HiSeq 2500. A second roughly 7 to 11 cycle PCR used a sample-barcoded 5' primer and a J-beta primer mix. A template-switch 5' adaptor carrying 12 random nucleotides introduced a unique molecular identifier onto each TCR beta cDNA molecule. Each sample yielded at least 3 million CDR3-containing paired-end reads. First-strand cDNA synthesis was performed from all RNA using the Mint cDNA synthesis kit, with priming by a TRBC-specific oligonucleotide. Following uracil-DNA glycosylase treatment, all cDNA underwent a first 18-cycle PCR with the universal primers M1SS and BC2_uni_R. On the study's bioinformatics: For normalization, 1 million high-quality reads, each with a distinct molecular identifier, were randomly selected from each sample. Instead of being binned into consensus sequences, reads that shared molecular identifiers were thrown out. MiTCR, set to a Q25 quality threshold and the strictest error-elimination algorithm, was used for CDR3 identification, clonotype clustering and error correction. A nonparametric unseen species model with Euler transformation was used to estimate a lower bound on total TCR beta diversity. TCRdb trimmed the raw reads at Q25, called clones with MiXCR and kept productive beta chains. Each CDR3 protein gets just one entry, which takes the most common genes and DNA from the rows behind it. TCRdb's processing, not the authors' own work, is the source of the V and J calls. This sample comprises hundreds of thousands of distinct CDR3 sequences, more than 45% of them detected only once. Approximately 21% of the sample is held by the ten biggest clonotypes.

Turning to this clonotype: Its antigen target is currently unknown. Base qualities were left out, and no much larger clone turns up one base away.

The CDR3, cysteine through phenylalanine, is 15 amino acids long. This entry keeps only the CDR3 DNA: 45 bases, framed from base 1. The trim is 1 base for V and 4 bases for J, with a gap of 11 bases between the germline ends. Via the germline V gene, CDR1 is LGHNA and CDR2 YNFKEQ. The donors were under 40 Caucasian individuals from Russia, aged roughly 6 to 100 years, who were systemically healthy. Ten milliliters of peripheral blood were drawn from each donor into EDTA-treated Vacutainer tubes. Ficoll-Paque density-gradient centrifugation was used to isolate PBMCs, with at least 6.5 million per sample. Trizol reagent was used to extract total RNA from the PBMCs, yielding at least 5.5 micrograms per sample. For every donor, flow cytometry on a PBMC aliquot measured the percentage of naive CD45RAhigh/CD27high T cells.

The source material was blood. The TCR originated in a young man in good health. Recombination linked TRBV4-2 to TRBJ2-1, and possibly TRBD2, on 6 matching bases. The CDR3 region has the sequence CASSQGREPYNEQFF. The nucleotide sequence is TGTGCCAGCAGCCAAGGACGGGAGCCTTACAATGAGCAGTTCTTC.